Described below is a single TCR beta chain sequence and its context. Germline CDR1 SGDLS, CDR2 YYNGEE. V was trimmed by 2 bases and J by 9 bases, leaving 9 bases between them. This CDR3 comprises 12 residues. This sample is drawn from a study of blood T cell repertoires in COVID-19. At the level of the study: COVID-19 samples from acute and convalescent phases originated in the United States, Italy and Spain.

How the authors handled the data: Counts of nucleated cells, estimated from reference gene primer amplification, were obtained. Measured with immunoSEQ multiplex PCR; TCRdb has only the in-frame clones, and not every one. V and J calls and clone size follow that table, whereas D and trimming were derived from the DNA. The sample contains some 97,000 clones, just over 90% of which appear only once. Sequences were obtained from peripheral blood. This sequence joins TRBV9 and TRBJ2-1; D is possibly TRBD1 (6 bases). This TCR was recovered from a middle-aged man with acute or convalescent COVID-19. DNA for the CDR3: TGTGCCAGCAGCGTCAGGGGACCTGAGCAGTTCTTC. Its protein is CASSVRGPEQFF. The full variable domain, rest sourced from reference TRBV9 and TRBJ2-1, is DSGVTQTPKHLITATGQRVTLRCSPRSGDLSVYWYQQSLDQGLQFLIQYYNGEERAKGNILERFSAQQFPDLHSELNLSSLELGDSALYFCASSVRGPEQFFGPGTRLTVL.